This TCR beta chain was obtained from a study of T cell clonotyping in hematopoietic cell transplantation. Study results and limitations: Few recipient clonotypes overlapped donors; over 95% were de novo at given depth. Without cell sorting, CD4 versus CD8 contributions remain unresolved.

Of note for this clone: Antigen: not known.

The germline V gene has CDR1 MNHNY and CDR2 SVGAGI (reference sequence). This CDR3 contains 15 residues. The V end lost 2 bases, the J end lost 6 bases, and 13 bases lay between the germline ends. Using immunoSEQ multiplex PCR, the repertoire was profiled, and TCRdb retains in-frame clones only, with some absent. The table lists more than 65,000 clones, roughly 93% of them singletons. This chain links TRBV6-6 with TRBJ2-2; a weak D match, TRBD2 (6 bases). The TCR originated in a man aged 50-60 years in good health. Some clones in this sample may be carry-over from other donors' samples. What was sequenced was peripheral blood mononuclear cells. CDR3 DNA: TGTGCCAGCAGTTACCGACTTGGGGAGGCCGGGGAGCTGTTTTTT. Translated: CASSYRLGEAGELFF.